A selection of T cell receptor beta chains follows, all from one sample in a study of T cell responses to AZD1222 COVID-19 vaccine. Assay: immunoSEQ multiplex PCR; the TCRdb copy retains only in-frame clones and omits some. The sample shows 100,000 to 150,000 clones, around 86% of them seen only once. The sample in question was peripheral blood, obtained on day 0 of AZD1222 vaccination. The receptors originated from an adult in good health. CDR3s leave out the opening cysteine and the closing phenylalanine or tryptophan. Fields, in order: V gene, J gene, CDR3 protein.

TRBV19	TRBJ2-1	ATCPDLVGDEQF
TRBV19	TRBJ2-1	ASSWGVRSYNEQF
TRBV10-3	TRBJ1-1	AISEQNTEAF
TRBV7-2	TRBJ2-7	ASSLYLSRGHEQY
TRBV19	TRBJ2-7	ASSMTVALDPHYEQY
TRBV4-3	TRBJ1-6	ASSQPRAGSVRSPLH
TRBV6-5	TRBJ1-2	ASSPRSYGYT
TRBV28	TRBJ2-5	ASRYRPGRVTQY
TRBV6-1	TRBJ2-3	ASSELWGTDTQY
TRBV6-5	TRBJ1-2	ASSPRGLYGYT
TRBV6-1	TRBJ2-2	ASSAQGGPNTGELF
TRBV6-5	TRBJ1-1	ASSSPGSRGTEAF
TRBV6-5	TRBJ2-3	ASTLAGNTDTQY
TRBV4-2	TRBJ2-7	ASRRTTGDFLYEQY
TRBV6-1	TRBJ1-2	ASSETYYGYT
TRBV5-4	TRBJ2-2	ASSLMAGRGGPGGTGELF
TRBV7-2	TRBJ2-2	ASSSRGLAGVNGELF
TRBV9	TRBJ1-1	ASSVEGGTEAF
TRBV4-1	TRBJ2-1	ASSIDTPNEQF
TRBV25-1	TRBJ2-5	ASSVGETQY
TRBV7-2	TRBJ2-5	ASSFSGLVVGETQY
TRBV6-5	TRBJ2-2	ASSYWVSLVAGELF
TRBV2	TRBJ1-4	ASNPSSATNEKLF
TRBV7-9	TRBJ1-2	ASSSDGIGGYT
TRBV29-1	TRBJ1-2	SAPESWDGYT
TRBV15	TRBJ2-1	ATSVLLSEVRGLDNEQF
TRBV6-5	TRBJ1-2	ASRVPGTGSYGYT
TRBV7-9	TRBJ2-7	ASSLNHYEQY
TRBV18	TRBJ1-5	ASSPPGQGGGQPQH
TRBV27	TRBJ1-1	ASSFGPANTEAF
TRBV19	TRBJ1-1	ASSIEGRGSEAF
TRBV6-2/TRBV6-3	TRBJ1-6	ASSPPADRVNSPLH
TRBV19	TRBJ2-1	ASSVQGLGRNEQF
TRBV7-9	TRBJ1-2	ASSPLTESYT
TRBV19	TRBJ1-6	ASSIYGPGSTNSPLH
TRBV6-4	TRBJ1-1	GTVDTEAF
TRBV7-2	TRBJ1-2	ASSLDGTGGHYGYT
TRBV4-3	TRBJ2-1	ASSQDLVFLPNNEQF
TRBV11-2	TRBJ2-7	ASSLGTSAEQY
TRBV11-2	TRBJ1-1	ASSLGGQGEAF
TRBV19	TRBJ1-4	ASSTRTAPNEKLF
TRBV5-1	TRBJ2-7	ASSRDRGRSYEQY
TRBV10-2	TRBJ1-2	ASSESAIIYGYT
TRBV2	TRBJ1-5	ASSPRGNQPQH
TRBV4-2	TRBJ2-6	ASSQDPAAGANVLT
TRBV6-1	TRBJ2-5	ASSEEDFRGGWQETQY
TRBV6-5	TRBJ2-7	AALGASVSEQY
TRBV4-1	TRBJ2-7	ASSFGQGPYEQY
TRBV28	TRBJ2-7	ASSPGTGTYEQY
TRBV18	TRBJ2-3	ASSPRLAGGTDTQY
TRBV14	TRBJ1-2	ASSQDLGVYYGYT
TRBV27	TRBJ1-1	ASSLRGFVTEAF
TRBV7-2	TRBJ1-3	ASSSDVTGNTIY